The clone carrying this T cell receptor beta chain was seen only once. The antigen remains unidentified. Germline CDR1 MNHEY, CDR2 SVGAGI. The CDR3 has 13 residues. V was pared by 6 bases and J by 6 bases, with 14 bases between. A second about 6 to 12 cycle PCR used barcoded and J-beta primers. There were at least 2.5 million CDR3-containing paired-end reads obtained from each sample. TCRdb analysed the 5' RACE reads with MiXCR anew, one entry per CDR3 protein. Among roughly 680,000 distinct CDR3 sequences listed, over 40% were seen once. This entry comes from a study of blood T cells in healthy people across ages. The study's findings and limits: Compared with aged donors, long-lived donors showed fewer expanded clones, suggesting selection. Donor CMV status, an unknown factor, possibly confounded changes in expanded clonotypes. Conclusively comparing naive with antigen-experienced cells was impossible with unsorted PBMCs.

This clonotype was sampled from a woman older than 75 in good health. This chain uses TRBV6-5 with TRBJ1-1, with D perhaps matching TRBD1 (6 bases). Sequencing was done on a sample of blood. The CDR3 is CASRPRTDAEAFF. The CDR3 DNA reads TGTGCCAGCAGACCCCGGACAGACGCTGAAGCTTTCTTT.